The rows below give T cell receptor beta chains drawn from one sample of a study of beta chain features in type 1 diabetes. Produced via immunoSEQ multiplex PCR; TCRdb's table is partial and in-frame only. This sample has hundreds of thousands of clones, with 15% found just once. The source material was naive CD4+ T cells from blood. The receptors were gathered from a man between 18 and 29 years old in good health. The conserved cysteine and the conserved F or W are not part of the CDR3 here. The listing skips clone size in some rows; elsewhere it reads once, few, many or a size class.

clone size,V gene,CDR3 protein
few,TRBV6-6,ASTRDGAYNEQF
.,TRBV29-1,SVESVHGYEQY
.,TRBV9,ASSVGSGGGSNQPQH
.,TRBV29-1,SVLGGEVENYGYT
.,TRBV7-9,ASSFDSLGFSYEQY
.,TRBV29-1,SVERTGINEQF
few,TRBV5-6,ASSSRTGRSGYGYT
.,TRBV29-1,SAGGPYEQY
few,TRBV19,ASSDRGETQY
.,TRBV2,ASSGRAGGTFSNEQF
.,TRBV5-1,ASSDLATDTQY
.,TRBV6-5,ASSYRPGDNTGELF
.,TRBV20-1,SASGPQF
.,TRBV18,ASSPRGQNQPQH
.,TRBV7-2,ASSLALASGGRFRSTDTQY
.,TRBV7-9,ASNSGHGNQPQH
.,TRBV5-4,ASSLGQREQF
few,TRBV29-1,SVGETVRDEQY
.,TRBV19,ASSSPGQSYEQY
.,TRBV5-1,ASSVGWDTEAF
few,TRBV7-9,ASQMGQNTGELF
.,TRBV7-2,ASSAQQGPGELF
.,TRBV13,ASSTRGSPLH
few,TRBV19,ASSPWTGNSQH
.,TRBV19,ASSIVGAATLQETQY
many,TRBV18,ASSSGTGGVEKLF
.,TRBV10-3,AISGAGNIQY
.,TRBV5-1,ASSLTSGGQETQY
few,TRBV7-9,ASSYAGRGGFKNIQY
few,TRBV6-5,ASSYSIPGQGATF
.,TRBV25-1,ASSESLGAGTQH
few,TRBV6-1,ASSGFKTGFIQETQY
.,TRBV28,ASARTTRYEQY
.,TRBV2,ASSAQASTTDTQY
.,TRBV9,ASSLKRGFSYNEQF
few,TRBV27,ASSPQGLAGTVNIQY
.,TRBV7-2,ASSLLLYSGELF
few,TRBV10-3,AIRDRHTDTQY
few,TRBV10-3,AIRPDIAYGYT
.,TRBV7-2,ASSLYRVQNTEAF
once,TRBV11-1,ASSLQGVLHAKY
few,TRBV7-2,ASSLPDPWRNTEAF
few,TRBV11-2,ASSFPARTDTQY